Listed here are 23 T cell receptor beta chains from one sample, sequenced in a study of T cell responses to AZD1222 COVID-19 vaccine. Clones were sequenced by immunoSEQ multiplex PCR, and TCRdb holds only the in-frame ones, with some missing. The data show fewer than 200,000 clones, with 85% to 90% seen just once and roughly 6.5% held by the top ten. The sequences come from peripheral blood, collected on day 0 of AZD1222 vaccination. These receptor sequences come from an adult in good health.

The chain carries TRBV15 and TRBJ2-3; D is uncertain. Germline V gene lookup returns CDR1 LNHNV and CDR2 YYDKDF (reference sequence). The V gene lost 1 base and the J gene lost 0 bases, with 11 bases spanning the gap. This CDR3 is 16 amino acids long. The CDR3 protein is CATSRVRETSTDTQYF. In nucleotides, the CDR3 is TGTGCCACCAGCAGAGTTCGAGAAACTAGCACAGATACGCAGTATTTT.

The chain uses TRBV28 and TRBJ2-2, with 7 bases that match TRBD2. V was pared by 7 bases and J by 1 base, with 3 bases of the junction left unmatched. Germline V CDR1 and CDR2: MDHEN, SYDVKM. The length of the CDR3 is 14 residues. The CDR3 nucleotides read TGTGCCAGCACTCCGGGGGGGAACACCGGGGAGCTGTTTTTT. Amino acid sequence: CASTPGGNTGELFF. Complete variable domain (other parts from reference TRBV28 and TRBJ2-2): DVKVTQSSRYLVKRTGEKVFLECVQDMDHENMFWYRQDPGLGLRLIYFSYDVKMKEKGDIPEGYSVSREKKERFSLILESASTNQTSMYLCASTPGGNTGELFFGEGSRLTVL.

V is TRBV6-6 and J is TRBJ2-1; 7 bases are a match to TRBD2. Trimming removed 3 bases from V and 6 bases from J; junction bases left unmatched: 8. Germline V gene sequence: CDR1 MNHNY, CDR2 SVGAGI (reference sequence). The CDR3 extends over 15 amino acids. CDR3 nucleotide sequence: TGTGCCAGCAGTTATCCCAGCGGGATCGTCAATGAGCAGTTCTTC. This gives the protein CASSYPSGIVNEQFF.

The chain has TRBV27 and TRBJ2-7, with TRBD2 identical over 7 bases. This CDR3 comprises 14 residues. The germline V gene encodes CDR1 MNHEY and CDR2 SMNVEV (reference sequence). With 5 bases clipped from V and 2 bases from J, the junction kept 6 bases outside the gene matches. CDR3 sequence: CASSRSGNTYEQYF. The CDR3 DNA reads as TGTGCCAGCAGTCGAAGCGGGAATACCTACGAGCAGTACTTC.

The chain employs TRBV28 and TRBJ1-4, with 7 nucleotides matching TRBD1. The germline CDR1 and CDR2 sequences are MDHEN and SYDVKM. V was pared by 6 bases and J by 6 bases, with 7 bases of the junction left unmatched. The CDR3 runs 14 residues. In nucleotides, the CDR3 is TGTGCCAGCAGCGCCGACAGGGTTGATGAAAAACTGTTTTTT. Its protein product is CASSADRVDEKLFF.

Written as DNA, the CDR3 is TGTGCCAGCAGCTTGAGAGTAGCGGGGGCCTTGATCTCCTACGAGCAGTACTTC. The encoded protein is CASSLRVAGALISYEQYF. The genes are TRBV5-6 and TRBJ2-7; 9 bases line up with TRBD2. The CDR3 spans 18 residues. The germline gives CDR1 SGHDT, CDR2 YYEEEE. V lost 1 base, J lost 0 bases, and 11 bases stayed unmatched.

The chain links TRBV30 to TRBJ1-6; 9 bases are shared with TRBD1. V trimming: 2 bases; J trimming: 15 bases; junction bases outside the gene matches: 8. CDR1 GTSNPN and CDR2 SVGIG come from the germline V gene (reference sequence). CDR3 length: 13 residues. CDR3: CAWSLSDRGSLHF. DNA of the CDR3: TGTGCCTGGAGTCTATCGGACAGGGGAAGCCTCCACTTT.

The rearrangement joins TRBV7-3 to TRBJ1-5; the match to TRBD1 covers 8 bases. This CDR3 is built from 13 residues. CDR1 SGHTA and CDR2 FQGTGA come from the germline V gene. Trimming removed 5 bases from V and 5 bases from J; junction bases left unmatched: 2. This chain's CDR3 is CASSPDRDQPQHF. DNA of the CDR3: TGTGCCAGCAGCCCGGACAGGGATCAGCCCCAGCATTTT.

The chain is built from TRBV10-1 and TRBJ2-1; TRBD2 matches at 8 bases. V lost 2 bases to trimming and J lost 9 bases; unmatched junction nucleotides: 12. Germline V gene data show CDR1 as WNHNN and CDR2 as SYGVQD (reference sequence). This CDR3 comprises 16 residues. The CDR3 nucleotides are TGCGCCAGCAGTGAGAGCGAACGGGGGGGAAGAAGTGAGCAGTTCTTC. Its protein is CASSESERGGRSEQFF.

V and J are TRBV3-1 (or the pseudogene TRBV3-2) and TRBJ1-2; the match to TRBD1 covers 9 bases. CDR1 and CDR2 from the germline V gene are LGHDT and YNNKEL (reference sequence). This CDR3 has 16 residues. V lost 0 bases, J lost 5 bases, and 7 bases stayed unmatched. The CDR3 DNA reads as TGTGCCAGCAGCCAAGATCCACCGGACAGGGGTTATGGCTACACCTTC. Amino acid sequence: CASSQDPPDRGYGYTF.

This sequence joins TRBV4-1 and TRBJ2-1; 10 bases agree with TRBD2. The length of the CDR3 is 19 residues. The germline gives CDR1 MGHRA, CDR2 YSYEKL. After removal of 0 bases from V and 4 bases from J, the junction contained 12 bases not matched to a gene. CDR3 bases: TGCGCCAGCAGCCAAGATAGTGGGCACTTAGCGGGGGGTTACAATGAGCAGTTCTTC. It encodes CASSQDSGHLAGGYNEQFF.

The chain couples TRBV9 to TRBJ1-5; weak D call: TRBD1 (5 bases). Germline CDR1 reads SGDLS; CDR2 reads YYNGEE. The CDR3 totals 13 residues. Trimming stripped 4 bases from V and 7 bases from J, with 12 bases between. Here the CDR3 reads CASSLEGRQPQHF. The DNA for the CDR3 is TGTGCCAGCAGCCTGGAGGGACGGCAGCCCCAGCATTTT.

The V and J genes are TRBV3-1 (or the pseudogene TRBV3-2) and TRBJ2-5; no definite D call. V lost 2 bases and J lost 0, with 16 bases in between. The CDR3 covers 17 residues. Per germline, CDR1 LGHDT and CDR2 YNNKEL (reference sequence). As DNA, the CDR3 is TGTGCCAGCAGCCAATACCGCCTTCGGAAGTACCAAGAGACCCAGTACTTC. As protein: CASSQYRLRKYQETQYF.

This clone occurred once. The gene calls are TRBV7-2 and TRBJ1-4; TRBD1 matches at 7 bases. The germline CDR1 and CDR2 sequences are SGHTA and FQGNSA. V shed 4 bases, J shed 7 bases, and the junction held 9 bases outside the gene matches. The CDR3 totals 15 residues. The CDR3 protein is CASSSRTGAGEKLFF. The DNA for the CDR3 is TGTGCCAGCAGCTCCCGGACAGGAGCGGGTGAAAAACTGTTTTTT.

The chain carries TRBV27 and TRBJ2-3, with 7 bases matching TRBD2. Germline values: CDR1 MNHEY, CDR2 SMNVEV (reference sequence). This CDR3 is 17 amino acids long. V lost 4 bases and J lost 6; bases outside the gene matches: 16. This chain's CDR3 is CASSSHTPLTGGDTQYF. The CDR3 bases are TGTGCCAGCAGTTCCCATACCCCCCTCACCGGGGGGGATACGCAGTATTTT.

The rearrangement uses TRBV7-9 and TRBJ2-2; 11 nucleotides line up with TRBD2. The CDR3 consists of 18 residues. The V gene end was trimmed by 0 bases and the J gene end by 3 bases; junction bases not matched to a gene: 6. Germline-derived CDR1 and CDR2 are SEHNR and FQNEAQ (reference sequence). The CDR3 bases are TGTGCCAGCAGCTTAGCGAATCTAGCGGGGGGTTACACCGGGGAGCTGTTTTTT. Translating it yields CASSLANLAGGYTGELFF.

This rearrangement joins TRBV2 to TRBJ2-1; TRBD2 agrees at 13 bases. With 4 bases clipped from V and 9 bases from J, the junction kept 6 bases outside the gene matches. Germline CDR1 reads SNHLY; CDR2 reads FYNNEI. This CDR3 region has 15 residues. CDR3 sequence: CASSGRTSGGAEQFF. DNA for the CDR3: TGTGCCAGCAGTGGGCGGACTAGCGGGGGAGCTGAGCAGTTCTTC.

The chain employs TRBV6-5 and TRBJ1-1; a possible D gene is TRBD1 (5 bases). The CDR3 has 13 amino acids. V was pared by 6 bases and J by 4 bases, with 12 bases between. CDR1 and CDR2 (germline): MNHEY, SVGAGI. CDR3 sequence reads: CASRGGDPTEAFF. DNA for the CDR3: TGTGCCAGCAGGGGGGGGGATCCCACTGAAGCTTTCTTT.

This chain joins TRBV7-2 and TRBJ1-2; D is perhaps TRBD1 (5 bases). The CDR3 spans 11 residues. Germline CDR1 SGHTA, CDR2 FQGNSA. V dropped 4 bases and J dropped 12 bases, with 12 bases sitting between them. The CDR3 here is CASSSQGRHTF. The CDR3 bases are TGTGCCAGCAGCTCCCAGGGACGACACACCTTC.

The gene calls are TRBV5-8 and TRBJ1-5, with 7 bases lining up with TRBD1. J gave up 6 bases and V 1 base, and 10 bases lay outside the gene matches. The CDR3 is 16 residues long. Germline V gives CDR1 SGHTS, CDR2 YDEGEE. The CDR3 reads CASSLQLKGAFQPQHF. The CDR3 DNA follows: TGTGCCAGCAGCTTGCAGTTGAAGGGGGCTTTTCAGCCCCAGCATTTT.

The V call is TRBV2, the J call TRBJ2-7, with 12 bases lining up with TRBD2. The germline CDR1 and CDR2 sequences are SNHLY and FYNNEI. The V and J ends lost 6 bases and 2 bases, in that order; junction bases with no gene match: 5. The CDR3 is 15 residues long. The CDR3 DNA reads TGTGCCAGCAGGGAGACTAGCGGGAGTGCCTACGAGCAGTACTTC. It encodes CASRETSGSAYEQYF.

The chain has TRBV6-6 and TRBJ2-7; no clear D gene. The ends were cut back, 5 bases at V and 2 bases at J, with 13 bases in the middle. The CDR3 extends over 14 amino acids. Germline CDR1 MNHNY, CDR2 SVGAGI (reference sequence). The CDR3 sequence: CASSPRTDTYEQYF. CDR3 DNA: TGTGCCAGCAGTCCCCGTACGGATACCTACGAGCAGTACTTC.

The chain has TRBV2 and TRBJ2-7; possible D gene TRBD2, 5 bases. Trimming removed 4 bases from V and 6 bases from J, with 13 bases in between. The germline V gene has CDR1 SNHLY and CDR2 FYNNEI. CDR3 length: 13 residues. CDR3 protein: CASSAEGTVEQYF. CDR3 bases: TGTGCCAGCAGTGCCGAGGGAACGGTCGAGCAGTACTTC. Full variable domain (outside the CDR3, taken from reference TRBV2 and TRBJ2-7): EPEVTQTPSHQVTQMGQEVILRCVPISNHLYFYWYRQILGQKVEFLVSFYNNEISEKSEIFDDQFSVERPDGSNFTLKIRSTKLEDSAMYFCASSAEGTVEQYFGPGTRLTVT.